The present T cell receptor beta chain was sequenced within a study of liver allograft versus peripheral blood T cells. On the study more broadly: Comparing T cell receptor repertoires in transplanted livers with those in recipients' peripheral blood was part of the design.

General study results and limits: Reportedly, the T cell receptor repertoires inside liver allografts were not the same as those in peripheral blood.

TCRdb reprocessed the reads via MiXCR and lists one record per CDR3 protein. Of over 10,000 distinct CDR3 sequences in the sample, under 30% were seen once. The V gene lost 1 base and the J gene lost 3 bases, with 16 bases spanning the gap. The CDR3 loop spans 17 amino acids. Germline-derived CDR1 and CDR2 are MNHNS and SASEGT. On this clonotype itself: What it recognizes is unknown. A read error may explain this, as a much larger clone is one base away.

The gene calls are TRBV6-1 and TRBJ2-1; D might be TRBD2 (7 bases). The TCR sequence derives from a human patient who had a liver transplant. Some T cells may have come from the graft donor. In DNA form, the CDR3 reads TGTGCCAGCAGTGAAGTATGGGGGGGGGGCGTCTACAATGAGCAGTTCTTC. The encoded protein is CASSEVWGGGVYNEQFF.